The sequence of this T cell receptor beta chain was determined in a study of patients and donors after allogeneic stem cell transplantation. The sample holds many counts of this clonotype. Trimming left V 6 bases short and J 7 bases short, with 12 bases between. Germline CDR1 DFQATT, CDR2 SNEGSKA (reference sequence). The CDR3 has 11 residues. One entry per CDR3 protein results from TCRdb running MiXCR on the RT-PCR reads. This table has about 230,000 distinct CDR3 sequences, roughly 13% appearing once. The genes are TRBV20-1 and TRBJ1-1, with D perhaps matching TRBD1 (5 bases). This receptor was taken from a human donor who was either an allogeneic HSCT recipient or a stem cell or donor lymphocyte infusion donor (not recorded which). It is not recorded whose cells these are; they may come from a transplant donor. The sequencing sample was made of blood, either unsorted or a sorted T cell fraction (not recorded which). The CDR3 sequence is CSASHGHEAFF. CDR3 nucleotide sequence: TGCAGTGCCTCGCATGGACATGAAGCTTTCTTT.